This entry lists 27 T cell receptor beta chains sequenced from one sample in a study of blood T cell repertoires in COVID-19. Data came from immunoSEQ multiplex PCR; TCRdb stores just in-frame clones and leaves some out. The data contain roughly 280,000 clones, 88% of them singletons. The sequencing input was PBMCs or T cells enriched from blood (not recorded which). The receptors originated from a woman between 45 and 65 years old who had recovered from COVID-19.

The chain employs TRBV9 and TRBJ1-2; 8 positions agree with TRBD1. CDR1 is SGDLS and CDR2 is YYNGEE in the germline V gene. Germline trimming cut 0 bases from V and 6 bases from J; bases unmatched to any gene: 13. The length of the CDR3 is 17 residues. This chain's CDR3 is CASSVAQSPGTGNGYTF. As DNA, the CDR3 is TGTGCCAGCAGCGTAGCCCAGTCCCCGGGGACAGGTAATGGCTACACCTTC.

The chain links TRBV21-1 to TRBJ1-6; the table assigns TRBD1, which was not confirmed against the DNA. TRBV21-1 is tagged as a pseudogene. The CDR3 is 12 residues long. The CDR3 is CASADRNSPLHF. The CDR3 DNA sequence: TGTGCCAGCGCGGACAGGAATTCACCCCTCCACTTT.

The chain carries TRBV18 and TRBJ1-5; possible D gene TRBD1, 6 bases. Trimming left V 0 bases short and J 5 bases short, with 11 bases between. CDR3 length: 15 residues. CDR1 KGHSH and CDR2 LQKENI come from the germline V gene. The CDR3 is CASSPPGDIYQPQHF. The CDR3 DNA reads as TGTGCCAGCTCACCACCCGGGGACATATATCAGCCCCAGCATTTT.

A remark on this clone: At the DNA level, this CDR3 is encoded by other sequences in the same sample as well. CDR3 sequence reads: CASSILAGDDEQFF. DNA for the CDR3: TGTGCCAGTAGTATACTAGCGGGAGACGATGAGCAGTTCTTC. The chain is built from TRBV19 and TRBJ2-1; 10 bases are shared with TRBD2. Trimming took 2 bases from V and 8 from J; bases not matched to a gene: 3. Per the germline V gene, CDR1 is LNHDA and CDR2 is SQIVND (reference sequence). This CDR3 is built from 14 residues.

The chain employs TRBV28 and TRBJ2-3; the match to TRBD2 covers 11 bases. The CDR3 sequence is 19 residues long. Germline CDR1 is MDHEN and CDR2 is SYDVKM. The junction had 14 bases not matched to a gene; V was cut back by 5 bases and J by 1 base. Here the CDR3 reads CASSLTGLRLAGRTDTQYF. The CDR3 coding sequence is TGTGCCAGCAGTCTCACTGGGCTCCGACTAGCGGGGCGCACAGATACGCAGTATTTT.

This clone appeared once. V and J are TRBV5-1 and TRBJ2-1, with TRBD1 matching 10 bases. The V and J ends lost 9 bases and 5 bases, in that order; junction bases with no gene match: 8. Germline CDR1 is SGHRS and CDR2 is YFSETQ. The CDR3 runs 14 residues. As DNA, the CDR3 is TGCGCCACCAGACAGGGGGCGGATGACAATGAGCAGTTCTTC. Encoded protein: CATRQGADDNEQFF.

The chain carries TRBV7-9 and TRBJ2-1; D might be TRBD2 (6 bases). Trimming removed 5 bases at V and 6 bases at J, with 14 bases between. Germline CDR1 reads SEHNR; CDR2 reads FQNEAQ (reference sequence). CDR3 length: 14 amino acids. The DNA for the CDR3 is TGTGCCAGCAGCACCGGGACTGGATCCAATGAGCAGTTCTTC. Amino acid sequence: CASSTGTGSNEQFF.

The rearrangement uses TRBV9 and TRBJ2-3; D is unresolved. Germline V CDR1 and CDR2: SGDLS, YYNGEE. This CDR3 has 14 amino acids. With 0 bases removed from V and 7 bases from J, the gap between germline ends came to 12 bases. The CDR3 DNA reads TGTGCCAGCAGCGTAGTGAGTGAGCCATATACGCAGTATTTT. This sequence encodes CASSVVSEPYTQYF.

This clone was found once. The rearrangement links TRBV28 to TRBJ2-3; D unclear. CDR3 size: 12 residues. Germline V gives CDR1 MDHEN, CDR2 SYDVKM. The germline V and J ends were trimmed by 6 bases and 5 bases, with 9 bases remaining between them. Here the CDR3 DNA reads TGTGCCAGCAGGTCTTCCGGAGATACGCAGTATTTT. This encodes CASRSSGDTQYF. The full variable domain, in which reference TRBV28 and TRBJ2-3 provide the parts outside the CDR3, is DVKVTQSSRYLVKRTGEKVFLECVQDMDHENMFWYRQDPGLGLRLIYFSYDVKMKEKGDIPEGYSVSREKKERFSLILESASTNQTSMYLCASRSSGDTQYFGPGTRLTVL.

This chain uses TRBV7-9 with TRBJ2-7; the D gene is possibly TRBD1 (7 bases). In germline, CDR1 is SEHNR, CDR2 FQNEAQ (reference sequence). The ends were cut back, 5 bases at V and 4 bases at J, with 18 bases in the middle. There are 15 residues in the CDR3. CDR3 region: CASSVLQGTSYEQYF. CDR3 sequence (DNA): TGTGCCAGCAGCGTGTTACAGGGGACTTCGTACGAGCAGTACTTC. Drawing the rest from reference TRBV7-9 and TRBJ2-7, the complete variable domain is DTGVSQNPRHKITKRGQNVTFRCDPISEHNRLYWYRQTLGQGPEFLTYFQNEAQLEKSRLLSDRFSAERPKGSFSTLEIQRTEQGDSAMYLCASSVLQGTSYEQYFGPGTRLTVT.

The chain uses TRBV4-3 and TRBJ1-3; a possible D gene is TRBD1 (5 bases). The V gene's germline CDR1 is LGHNA and CDR2 YSLEER. The CDR3 has 17 amino acids. Trimming took 4 bases from V and 0 from J, leaving 16 bases between them. CDR3 amino acids: CASSPGRGGRSGNTIYF. For the CDR3, the DNA is TGCGCCAGCAGCCCAGGCCGGGGGGGACGCTCTGGAAACACCATATATTTT.

Notes on this clone: Additional DNA sequences in this sample encode the identical CDR3. This sequence joins TRBV18 and TRBJ1-4; TRBD1 agrees at 7 bases. Germline loops: CDR1 KGHSH, CDR2 LQKENI. The CDR3 spans 17 residues. V trimming: 1 base; J trimming: 0 bases; junction bases outside the gene matches: 5. In DNA form, the CDR3 reads TGTGCCAGCTCACCACTTCGGCAGGGGGCAACTAATGAAAAACTGTTTTTT. Translated, it gives CASSPLRQGATNEKLFF.

CDR3 nucleotides: TGTGCCAGCTCCCAAAGGGGAGGTGAGCAGTTCTTC. Translation: CASSQRGGEQFF. This chain uses TRBV18 with TRBJ2-1; D perhaps matches TRBD2 (6 bases). CDR1 and CDR2 (germline): KGHSH, LQKENI. V was shortened by 6 bases and J by 9 bases, with 12 bases between the two germline ends. The CDR3 covers 12 residues.

CDR3 sequence reads: CASSKQERDEQFF. For the CDR3, the DNA is TGCGCCAGCTCAAAACAGGAACGCGATGAGCAGTTCTTC. This sequence joins TRBV5-1 and TRBJ2-1; D possibly corresponds to TRBD1 (5 bases). The CDR3 length is 13 residues. Germline CDR1 SGHRS, CDR2 YFSETQ. The V gene lost 7 bases and the J gene lost 8 bases, with 16 bases spanning the gap.

V usage is TRBV28 and J usage is TRBJ2-1, with D tentatively TRBD2 (6 bases). The germline gives CDR1 MDHEN, CDR2 SYDVKM. Trimming removed 5 bases at V and 7 bases at J, with 21 bases between. This CDR3 is built from 16 residues. CDR3 residues: CASSKGSGGGWNEQFF. Written as DNA, the CDR3 is TGTGCCAGCAGTAAGGGGAGCGGAGGAGGGTGGAATGAGCAGTTCTTC.

The chain uses TRBV4-3 and TRBJ2-1, with 7 bases lining up with TRBD2. The V and J ends lost 1 base and 4 bases, in that order; junction bases with no gene match: 7. The CDR3 contains 16 residues. CDR1 LGHNA and CDR2 YSLEER come from the germline V gene. DNA of the CDR3: TGCGCCAGCAGCCAAGGTCCTGGCGGGAGTTACAATGAGCAGTTCTTC. This gives the protein CASSQGPGGSYNEQFF.

The chain joins TRBV18 to TRBJ1-5; D is uncertain. The CDR3 contains 16 residues. Germline assignment: CDR1 KGHSH and CDR2 LQKENI. The ends were cut back, 6 bases at V and 0 bases at J, with 15 bases in the middle. The CDR3 DNA reads as TGTGCCAGCTCGTCCGGAGGGCCCAATAGCAATCAGCCCCAGCATTTT. Translated: CASSSGGPNSNQPQHF.

This chain uses TRBV18 with TRBJ2-7, with 13 bases matching TRBD2. This CDR3 spans 15 amino acids. Germline V gives CDR1 KGHSH, CDR2 LQKENI. The J segment lost 6 bases and the V segment lost 5 bases, leaving 7 bases of the junction unmatched. This CDR3 is CASSATLAGGVEQYF. DNA for the CDR3: TGTGCCAGCTCAGCGACACTAGCGGGAGGGGTCGAGCAGTACTTC.

The gene calls are TRBV6-5 and TRBJ2-1, with D uncertain. V was cut by 5 bases and J by 9 bases, with 11 bases left in between. Germline V CDR1 and CDR2: MNHEY, SVGAGI. The CDR3 extends over 12 amino acids. In DNA form, the CDR3 reads TGTGCCAGCAGTAAAAGACTTGGTGAGCAGTTCTTC. Amino acids: CASSKRLGEQFF.

This chain joins TRBV7-9 and TRBJ2-3; 8 nucleotides agree with TRBD1. This CDR3 has 14 residues. The germline CDR1 and CDR2 sequences are SEHNR and FQNEAQ (reference sequence). V gave up 4 bases and J gave up 4 bases; unmatched junction bases: 4. The CDR3 sequence: CASSYQDRADTQYF. The CDR3 nucleotides are TGTGCCAGCAGCTACCAGGACAGGGCAGATACGCAGTATTTT.

The chain is built from TRBV7-2 and TRBJ1-6, with 11 bases matching TRBD1. Unmatched junction bases numbered 4, after V lost 5 bases and J lost 1 base. Germline lookup yields CDR1 SGHTA and CDR2 FQGNSA. The length of the CDR3 is 17 residues. The CDR3 reads CASSKDRGQSYNSPLHF. CDR3 sequence (DNA): TGTGCCAGCAGCAAGGACAGGGGGCAATCCTATAATTCACCCCTCCACTTT.

This rearrangement joins TRBV5-1 to TRBJ2-1, with 8 bases matching TRBD2. Germline V gene data show CDR1 as SGHRS and CDR2 as YFSETQ. CDR3 length: 15 residues. V lost 3 bases to trimming and J lost 8 bases; unmatched junction nucleotides: 10. The CDR3 spells CASSSPAGAKDEQFF. The CDR3, as DNA: TGCGCCAGCAGCTCCCCAGCGGGAGCGAAAGATGAGCAGTTCTTC.

This rearrangement joins TRBV18 to TRBJ1-3; 7 bases match TRBD1. Trimming took 5 bases from V and 0 from J; bases not matched to a gene: 4. The CDR3 contains 15 residues. CDR1 is KGHSH, CDR2 LQKENI, per germline. The CDR3 region is CASSAGQTSGNTIYF. The CDR3 nucleotides are TGTGCCAGCTCAGCGGGACAGACCTCTGGAAACACCATATATTTT. The entire variable domain, with the rest obtained from reference TRBV18 and TRBJ1-3, is as follows: NAGVMQNPRHLVRRRGQEARLRCSPMKGHSHVYWYRQLPEEGLKFMVYLQKENIIDESGMPKERFSAEFPKEGPSILRIQQVVRGDSAAYFCASSAGQTSGNTIYFGEGSWLTVV.

The genes are TRBV6-5 and TRBJ2-5; D not certain. V was cut by 8 bases and J by 5 bases, with 15 bases left in between. The CDR3 sequence is 13 residues long. CDR1 and CDR2 (germline): MNHEY, SVGAGI. CDR3 DNA sequence: TGTGCCAGCGGCGTGGTCCTAGTGGAGACCCAGTACTTC. It yields the protein CASGVVLVETQYF.

This chain uses TRBV6-2 or TRBV6-3 with TRBJ1-5; a weak D match, TRBD1 (5 bases). V dropped 5 bases and J dropped 4 bases, with 9 bases sitting between them. The length of the CDR3 is 13 residues. Germline V lookup: CDR1 MNHEY, CDR2 SVGEGT. CDR3 DNA: TGTGCCAGCAGTGCGGGGGGAAATCAGCCCCAGCATTTT. Its translation is CASSAGGNQPQHF.

The chain uses TRBV6-2 or TRBV6-3 and TRBJ2-7; D unclear. V lost 5 bases and J lost 6, with 8 bases in between. From germline, CDR1 is MNHEY and CDR2 SVGEGT. The CDR3 runs 11 residues. The CDR3 region has the DNA TGTGCCAGCAGTGCCCGACTCGAGCAGTACTTC. As protein: CASSARLEQYF.

The chain links TRBV19 to TRBJ2-1; no clear D. Per germline, CDR1 LNHDA and CDR2 SQIVND (reference sequence). Trimming stripped 3 bases from V and 6 bases from J, with 9 bases between. This CDR3 contains 13 residues. In DNA, the CDR3 is TGTGCCAGTAGTATCGGCCAGGTCAATGAGCAGTTCTTC. This codes for CASSIGQVNEQFF.